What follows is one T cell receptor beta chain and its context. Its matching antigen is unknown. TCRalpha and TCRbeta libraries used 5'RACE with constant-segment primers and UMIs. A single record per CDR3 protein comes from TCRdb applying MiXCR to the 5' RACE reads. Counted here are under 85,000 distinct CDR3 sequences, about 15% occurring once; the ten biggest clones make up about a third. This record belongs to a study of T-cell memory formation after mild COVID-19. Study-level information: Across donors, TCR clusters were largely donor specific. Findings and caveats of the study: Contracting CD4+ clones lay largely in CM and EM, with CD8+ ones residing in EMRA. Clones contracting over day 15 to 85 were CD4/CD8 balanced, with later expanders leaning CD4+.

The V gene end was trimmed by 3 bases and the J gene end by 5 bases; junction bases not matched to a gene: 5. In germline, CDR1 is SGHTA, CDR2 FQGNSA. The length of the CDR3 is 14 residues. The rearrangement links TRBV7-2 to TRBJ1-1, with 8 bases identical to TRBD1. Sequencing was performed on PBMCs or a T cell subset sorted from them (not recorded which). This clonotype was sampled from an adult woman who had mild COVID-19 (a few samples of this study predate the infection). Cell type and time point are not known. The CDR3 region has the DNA TGTGCCAGCAGCTTCACAGGGGGAGGGACTGAAGCTTTCTTT. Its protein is CASSFTGGGTEAFF.